This T cell receptor beta chain was identified in a study of blood T cell repertoires in COVID-19. Looking at the study overall: The United States, Italy and Spain provided the acute and convalescent COVID-19 samples.

This table comes from immunoSEQ multiplex PCR, and its TCRdb copy is limited to in-frame clones, with some not included. Of approximately 88,000 clones in the sample, roughly nine tenths are singletons; the top ten hold approximately 15%. Germline V gene sequence: CDR1 SGHTA, CDR2 FQGTGA. The CDR3 is 15 residues long. The J segment lost 4 bases and the V segment lost 5 bases, leaving 5 bases of the junction unmatched. The receptor comes from a male donor with acute or convalescent COVID-19. The material sequenced was peripheral blood. The chain uses TRBV7-3 and TRBJ2-2; 9 bases match TRBD1. The CDR3: CASSLGTGPTGELFF. CDR3 nucleotides: TGTGCCAGCAGCCTAGGGACAGGGCCCACCGGGGAGCTGTTTTTT.